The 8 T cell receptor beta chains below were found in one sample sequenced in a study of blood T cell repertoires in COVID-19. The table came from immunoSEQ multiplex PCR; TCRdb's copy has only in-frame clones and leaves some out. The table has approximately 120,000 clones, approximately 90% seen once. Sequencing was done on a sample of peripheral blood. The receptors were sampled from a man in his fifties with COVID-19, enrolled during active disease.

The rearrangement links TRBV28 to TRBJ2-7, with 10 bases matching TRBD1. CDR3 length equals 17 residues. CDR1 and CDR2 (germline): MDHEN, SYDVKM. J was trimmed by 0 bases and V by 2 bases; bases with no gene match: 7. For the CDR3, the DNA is TGTGCCAGCAGTTTAGCCCGGGACAGGGGCCCCTCCTACGAGCAGTACTTC. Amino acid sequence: CASSLARDRGPSYEQYF. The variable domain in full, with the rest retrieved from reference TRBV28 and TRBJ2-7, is DVKVTQSSRYLVKRTGEKVFLECVQDMDHENMFWYRQDPGLGLRLIYFSYDVKMKEKGDIPEGYSVSREKKERFSLILESASTNQTSMYLCASSLARDRGPSYEQYFGPGTRLTVT.

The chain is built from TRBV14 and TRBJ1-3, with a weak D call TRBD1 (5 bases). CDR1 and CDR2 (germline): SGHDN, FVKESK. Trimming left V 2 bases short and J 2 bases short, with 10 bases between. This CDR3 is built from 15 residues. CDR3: CASSQSQVPGNTIYF. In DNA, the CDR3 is TGTGCCAGCAGCCAATCACAGGTGCCTGGAAACACCATATATTTT.

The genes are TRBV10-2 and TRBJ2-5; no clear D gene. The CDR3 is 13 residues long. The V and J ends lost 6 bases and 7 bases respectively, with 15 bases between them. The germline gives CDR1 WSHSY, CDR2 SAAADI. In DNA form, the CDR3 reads TGCGCCAGCAGGGAATTGGTTCCGGGGACCCAGTACTTC. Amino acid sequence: CASRELVPGTQYF.

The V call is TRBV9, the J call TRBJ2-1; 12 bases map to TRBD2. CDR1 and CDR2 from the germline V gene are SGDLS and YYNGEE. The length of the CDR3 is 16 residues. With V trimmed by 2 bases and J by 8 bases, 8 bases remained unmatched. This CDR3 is CASSVNPSGRAHEQFF. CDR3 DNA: TGTGCCAGCAGCGTTAACCCTAGCGGGAGGGCCCATGAGCAGTTCTTC.

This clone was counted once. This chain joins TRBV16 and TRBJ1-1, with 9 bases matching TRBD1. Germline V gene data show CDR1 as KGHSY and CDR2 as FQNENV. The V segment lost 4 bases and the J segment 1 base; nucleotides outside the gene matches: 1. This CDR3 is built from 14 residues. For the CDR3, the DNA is TGTGCCAGCAGCCGGACAGGGGAGAACACTGAAGCTTTCTTT. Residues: CASSRTGENTEAFF.

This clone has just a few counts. The CDR3 protein is CASSPDSNEQFF. Written as DNA, the CDR3 is TGTGCCAGCAGCCCGGACAGCAATGAGCAGTTCTTC. The chain is built from TRBV6-6 and TRBJ2-1; tentatively, D is TRBD1 (6 bases). The germline V and J ends were trimmed by 6 bases and 6 bases, with 9 bases remaining between them. The CDR3 has 12 residues. From germline, CDR1 is MNHNY and CDR2 SVGAGI (reference sequence).

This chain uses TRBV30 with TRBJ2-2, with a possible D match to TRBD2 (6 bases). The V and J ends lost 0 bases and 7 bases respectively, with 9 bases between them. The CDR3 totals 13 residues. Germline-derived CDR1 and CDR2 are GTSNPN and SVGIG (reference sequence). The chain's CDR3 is CAWSVGGVGELFF. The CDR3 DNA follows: TGTGCCTGGAGTGTGGGAGGCGTCGGGGAGCTGTTTTTT.

This CDR3 is CASSAGGGTGELFF. The CDR3 DNA follows: TGCGCCAGCAGCGCAGGGGGCGGGACCGGGGAGCTGTTTTTT. This chain connects TRBV5-1 to TRBJ2-2, with TRBD1 matching over 8 bases. Per germline, CDR1 SGHRS and CDR2 YFSETQ. The CDR3 runs 14 residues. After removal of 4 bases from V and 5 bases from J, the junction contained 4 bases not matched to a gene.